One T cell receptor (beta chain) is described in this entry. Its antigen remains unknown. The sample is drawn from a study of Ad26.COV2.S vaccination and SARS-CoV-2 variants. The overall study: Intramuscularly, Ad26.COV2.S was given either once or twice, 56 days apart.

The CDR3 is made up of 17 amino acids. The V gene's germline CDR1 is SNHLY and CDR2 FYNNEI. Trimming at V came to 5 bases and at J to 0 bases, leaving 13 bases not matched to a gene. Overall study findings and caveats: Vaccinees showed greater spike-specific TCR breadth than placebo recipients. Measurement of non-spike TCR breadth gave similar results in vaccine and placebo recipients.

The treatment here: 19 received Ad26.COV2.S at low or high dose, single or two shots; several received placebo; per-sample allocation not given. The samples date from day 63 after the first vaccine or placebo injection. In Boston, the donor was an adult between 18-55 years of age. TCRdb's table, derived via immunoSEQ multiplex PCR, lists solely in-frame clones and lacks some. The profile shows some 420,000 clones, 88% of them singletons. J is TRBJ2-7 and V is TRBV2, with TRBD1 matching 7 bases. This material consisted of peripheral blood, taken in a trial of Ad26.COV2.S vaccine versus placebo. The clonotype was recovered from a person aged 18-60 years who received the Ad26.COV2.S COVID-19 vaccine or a placebo. CDR3 amino acids: CASSPLLTGPSSYEQYF. CDR3 nucleotides: TGTGCCAGCAGTCCTTTACTGACAGGGCCTAGCTCCTACGAGCAGTACTTC.